These T cell receptor beta chains were read from a single sample in a study of cytomegalovirus exposure and HLA in healthy donors. Generated by immunoSEQ multiplex PCR, the TCRdb table keeps only in-frame clones and is missing some. The sample gives 130,000 or so clones, just under 75% of which show up once; 6.6% is in the top ten. Sequencing was performed on PBMCs. The receptors here all came from a man between 35 and 55 years old in good health and CMV-seropositive. Both conserved end residues are trimmed from each CDR3. The D gene is left open where the match is weak.

J | D | V | CDR3
TRBJ1-2 | . | TRBV2 | ASSEAGVDYYGYT
TRBJ2-1 | TRBD2 | TRBV5-4 | ASSWTSSLYNEQF
TRBJ2-4 | . | TRBV5-1 | ASSTGLDGIQY
TRBJ2-1 | . | TRBV7-6 | ASSLGQSRDYNEQF
TRBJ1-6 | . | TRBV30 | AWRGPYNSPLH
TRBJ1-6 | . | TRBV6-6 | ASSPMLVYNSPLH
TRBJ2-2 | TRBD2 | TRBV4-1 | ASSQVPLAGVDTGELF
TRBJ2-7 | . | TRBV5-6 | ASSFLLRGSYEQY
TRBJ2-2 | TRBD2 | TRBV15 | ATSRGLAGGSAGELF
TRBJ2-2 | . | TRBV7-7 | ASIIEGELF